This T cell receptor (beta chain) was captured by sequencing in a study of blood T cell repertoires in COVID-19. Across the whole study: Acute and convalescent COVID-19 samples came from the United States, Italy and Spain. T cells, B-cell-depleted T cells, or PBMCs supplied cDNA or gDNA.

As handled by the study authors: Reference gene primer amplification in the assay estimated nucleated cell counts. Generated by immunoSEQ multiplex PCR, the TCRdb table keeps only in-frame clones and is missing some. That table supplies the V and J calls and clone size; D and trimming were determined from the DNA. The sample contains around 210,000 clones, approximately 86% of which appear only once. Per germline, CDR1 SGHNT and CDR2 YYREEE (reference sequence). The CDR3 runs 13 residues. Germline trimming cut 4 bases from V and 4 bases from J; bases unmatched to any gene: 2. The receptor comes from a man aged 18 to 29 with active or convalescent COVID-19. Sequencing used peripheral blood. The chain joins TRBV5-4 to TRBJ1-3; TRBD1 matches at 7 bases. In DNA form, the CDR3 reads TGTGCCAGCAGCGGGGGACAGGGAAACACCATATATTTT. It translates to CASSGGQGNTIYF.